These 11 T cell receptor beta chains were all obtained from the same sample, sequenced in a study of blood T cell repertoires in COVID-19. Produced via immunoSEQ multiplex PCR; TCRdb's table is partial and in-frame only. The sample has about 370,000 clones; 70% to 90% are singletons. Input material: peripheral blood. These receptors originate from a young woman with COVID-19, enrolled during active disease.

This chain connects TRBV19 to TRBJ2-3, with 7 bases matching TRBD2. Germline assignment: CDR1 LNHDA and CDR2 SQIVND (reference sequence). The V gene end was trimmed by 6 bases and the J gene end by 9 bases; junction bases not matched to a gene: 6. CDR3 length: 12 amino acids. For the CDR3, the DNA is TGTGCCAGTAGAGCGGGGCCGATGACGCAGTATTTT. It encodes CASRAGPMTQYF.

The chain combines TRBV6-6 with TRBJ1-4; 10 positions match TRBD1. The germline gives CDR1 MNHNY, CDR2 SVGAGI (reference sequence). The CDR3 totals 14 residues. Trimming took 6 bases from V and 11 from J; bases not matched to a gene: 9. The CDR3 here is CASRDTRQGAKLFF. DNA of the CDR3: TGTGCCAGCAGAGACACTCGACAGGGGGCGAAACTGTTTTTT.

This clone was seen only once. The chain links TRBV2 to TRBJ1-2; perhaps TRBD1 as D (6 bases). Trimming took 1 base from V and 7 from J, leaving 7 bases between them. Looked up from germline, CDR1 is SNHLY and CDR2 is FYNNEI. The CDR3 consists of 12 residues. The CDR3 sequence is CASSEDRAGYTF. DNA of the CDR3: TGTGCCAGCAGTGAAGACAGGGCTGGCTACACCTTC. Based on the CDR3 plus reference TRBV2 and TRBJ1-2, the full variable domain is EPEVTQTPSHQVTQMGQEVILRCVPISNHLYFYWYRQILGQKVEFLVSFYNNEISEKSEIFDDQFSVERPDGSNFTLKIRSTKLEDSAMYFCASSEDRAGYTFGSGTRLTVV.

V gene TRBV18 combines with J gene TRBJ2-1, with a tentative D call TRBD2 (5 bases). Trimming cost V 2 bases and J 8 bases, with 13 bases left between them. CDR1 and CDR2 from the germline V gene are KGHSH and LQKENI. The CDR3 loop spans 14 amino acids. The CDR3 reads CASSPSRGIHEQFF. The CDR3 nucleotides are TGTGCCAGCTCACCAAGTCGAGGGATCCATGAGCAGTTCTTC.

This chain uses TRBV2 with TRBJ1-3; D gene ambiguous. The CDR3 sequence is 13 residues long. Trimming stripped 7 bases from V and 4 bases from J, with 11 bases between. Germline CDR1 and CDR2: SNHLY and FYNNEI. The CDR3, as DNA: TGTGCCAGCACCCTCAGTCGCGGAAACACCATATATTTT. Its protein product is CASTLSRGNTIYF.

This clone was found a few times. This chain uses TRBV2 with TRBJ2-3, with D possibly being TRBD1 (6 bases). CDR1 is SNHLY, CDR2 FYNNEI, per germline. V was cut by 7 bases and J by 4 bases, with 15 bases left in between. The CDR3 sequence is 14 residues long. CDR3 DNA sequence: TGTGCCAGCACCCCGAGGGGGTTGGCAGATACGCAGTATTTT. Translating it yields CASTPRGLADTQYF.

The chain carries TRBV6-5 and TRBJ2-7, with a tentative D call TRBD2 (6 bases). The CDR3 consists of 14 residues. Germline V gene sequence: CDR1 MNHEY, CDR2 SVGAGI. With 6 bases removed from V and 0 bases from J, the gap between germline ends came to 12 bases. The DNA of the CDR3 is TGTGCCAGCAGCACCTCGCGGGACTCCTACGAGCAGTACTTC. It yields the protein CASSTSRDSYEQYF.

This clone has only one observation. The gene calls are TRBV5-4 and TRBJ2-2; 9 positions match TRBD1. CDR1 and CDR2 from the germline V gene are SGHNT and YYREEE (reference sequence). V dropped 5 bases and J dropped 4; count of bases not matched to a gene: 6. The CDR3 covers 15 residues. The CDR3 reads CASRSTGGVTGELFF. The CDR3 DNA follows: TGTGCCAGCAGGTCTACAGGGGGCGTCACCGGGGAGCTGTTTTTT. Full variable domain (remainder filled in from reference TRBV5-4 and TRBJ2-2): ETGVTQSPTHLIKTRGQQVTLRCSSQSGHNTVSWYQQALGQGPQFIFQYYREEENGRGNFPPRFSGLQFPNYSSELNVNALELDDSALYLCASRSTGGVTGELFFGEGSRLTVL.

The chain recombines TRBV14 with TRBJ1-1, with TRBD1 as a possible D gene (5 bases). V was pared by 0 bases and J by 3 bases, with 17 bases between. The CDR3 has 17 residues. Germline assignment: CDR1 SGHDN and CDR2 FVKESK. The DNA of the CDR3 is TGTGCCAGCAGCCAAGATTGGGCTGGGGCGAGGTACACTGAAGCTTTCTTT. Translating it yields CASSQDWAGARYTEAFF.

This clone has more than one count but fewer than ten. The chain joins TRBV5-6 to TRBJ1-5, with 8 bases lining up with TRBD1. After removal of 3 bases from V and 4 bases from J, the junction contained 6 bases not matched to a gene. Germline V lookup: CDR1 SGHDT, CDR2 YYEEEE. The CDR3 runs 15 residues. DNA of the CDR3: TGTGCCAGCAGCTCCCGGGACAGGAGAAATCAGCCCCAGCATTTT. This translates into CASSSRDRRNQPQHF. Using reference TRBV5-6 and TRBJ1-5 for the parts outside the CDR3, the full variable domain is DAGVTQSPTHLIKTRGQQVTLRCSPKSGHDTVSWYQQALGQGPQFIFQYYEEEERQRGNFPDRFSGHQFPNYSSELNVNALLLGDSALYLCASSSRDRRNQPQHFGDGTRLSIL.

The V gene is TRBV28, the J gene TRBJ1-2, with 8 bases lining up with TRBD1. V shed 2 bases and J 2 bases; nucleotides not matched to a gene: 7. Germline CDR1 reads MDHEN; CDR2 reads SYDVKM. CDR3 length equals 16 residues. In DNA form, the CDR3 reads TGTGCCAGCAGTTTAGGAGGACAGGGTTTAAACTATGGCTACACCTTC. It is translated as CASSLGGQGLNYGYTF.